Following are 26 T cell receptor beta chains from one sample sequenced in a study of blood T cell repertoires in COVID-19 (dated by TCRdb to the early 2020s). The library was prepared using the immunoSEQ multiplex PCR assay. TCRdb's version of the immuneACCESS table is confined to in-frame rearrangements and falls short of the full clone set. An unresolved V gene accounts for under half of the shortfall where checked; the remainder is of unknown origin. The sample table records 100,000 to 150,000 clones; about 80% of these occur just once. Clones ranked in the top ten supply roughly 9% of the sample. Sequences were obtained from peripheral blood. The receptors originated from a man aged 35 to 55 with active or convalescent COVID-19.

This clone was seen a single time. This sequence joins TRBV15 and TRBJ1-1; no clear D. Trimming shortened V by 1 base and J by 7 bases, and 16 bases separated the two germline ends. The V gene's germline CDR1 is LNHNV and CDR2 YYDKDF (reference sequence). This CDR3 comprises 15 residues. The CDR3 DNA is TGTGCCACCAGCAGAGGGGCTCAGCCTGACCTTGAAGCTTTCTTT. Its translation is CATSRGAQPDLEAFF.

J is TRBJ2-5 and V is TRBV11-2, with 8 bases identical to TRBD2. J lost 3 bases, V lost 7 bases, and 10 bases had no gene match. The germline CDR1 and CDR2 sequences are SGHAT and FQNNGV. CDR3 size: 15 residues. This chain's CDR3 is CASTPRGGAKETQYF. For the CDR3, the DNA is TGTGCCAGCACCCCCCGGGGGGGCGCAAAAGAGACCCAGTACTTC.

The chain carries TRBV11-2 and TRBJ2-3; a possible D gene is TRBD1 (6 bases). V was shortened by 5 bases and J by 2 bases, with 17 bases between the two germline ends. Germline lookup yields CDR1 SGHAT and CDR2 FQNNGV. This CDR3 is 16 amino acids long. CDR3 nucleotides: TGTGCCAGCAGCGAAGACCTAGGGGGTCTCACAGATACGCAGTATTTT. This sequence encodes CASSEDLGGLTDTQYF.

The V gene is TRBV5-1, the J gene TRBJ2-2; TRBD1 agrees at 9 bases. With V trimmed by 3 bases and J by 4 bases, 4 bases remained unmatched. The CDR3 consists of 15 residues. In germline, CDR1 is SGHRS, CDR2 YFSETQ. DNA for the CDR3: TGCGCCAGCAGCTCCGGACAGGGGAGCACCGGGGAGCTGTTTTTT. Translation: CASSSGQGSTGELFF.

The chain couples TRBV6-5 to TRBJ2-2; 8 bases line up with TRBD1. With V trimmed by 6 bases and J by 4 bases, 4 bases remained unmatched. The CDR3 is 14 residues long. Per the germline V gene, CDR1 is MNHEY and CDR2 is SVGAGI. As DNA, the CDR3 is TGTGCCAGCAGCCTGACAGGGGTCACCGGGGAGCTGTTTTTT. Translated, it gives CASSLTGVTGELFF.

The rearrangement joins TRBV15 to TRBJ1-2; 7 bases line up with TRBD1. Per germline, CDR1 LNHNV and CDR2 YYDKDF (reference sequence). This CDR3 has 15 residues. V was pared by 0 bases and J by 8 bases, with 9 bases of the junction left unmatched. The CDR3 here is CATSREKLQGEGYTF. CDR3 in DNA: TGTGCCACCAGCAGAGAAAAACTCCAGGGGGAAGGCTACACCTTC. The variable domain in full, completed from reference TRBV15 and TRBJ1-2, reads DAMVIQNPRYQVTQFGKPVTLSCSQTLNHNVMYWYQQKSSQAPKLLFHYYDKDFNNEADTPDNFQSRRPNTSFCFLDIRSPGLGDTAMYLCATSREKLQGEGYTFGSGTRLTVV.

The chain recombines TRBV19 with TRBJ2-5; TRBD2 aligns across 7 bases. CDR1 is LNHDA, CDR2 SQIVND, per germline (reference sequence). The CDR3 sequence is 13 residues long. The V gene end was trimmed by 6 bases and the J gene end by 5 bases; junction bases not matched to a gene: 6. As DNA, the CDR3 is TGTGCCAGTAGCGATCGGGGGGTGGAGACCCAGTACTTC. Translating it yields CASSDRGVETQYF.

The V call is TRBV7-9, the J call TRBJ1-2, with D hard to call. Germline CDR1 is SEHNR and CDR2 is FQNEAQ (reference sequence). The V end was cut by 0 bases, the J end by 8 bases, with 13 bases between. The CDR3 consists of 14 residues. CDR3 coding DNA: TGTGCCAGCAGCTTAGCGGAGGGAGGAGGAGGCTACACCTTC. Encoded protein: CASSLAEGGGGYTF. Supplemented by reference TRBV7-9 and TRBJ1-2, the full variable domain reads DTGVSQNPRHKITKRGQNVTFRCDPISEHNRLYWYRQTLGQGPEFLTYFQNEAQLEKSRLLSDRFSAERPKGSFSTLEIQRTEQGDSAMYLCASSLAEGGGGYTFGSGTRLTVV.

This clone has more than one count but fewer than ten. J is TRBJ2-7 and V is TRBV5-1; the match to TRBD2 covers 12 bases. V was pared by 4 bases and J by 2 bases, with 4 bases of the junction left unmatched. The length of the CDR3 is 15 residues. Per the germline V gene, CDR1 is SGHRS and CDR2 is YFSETQ. For the CDR3, the DNA is TGCGCCAGCAGCCAACTAGCGGGGGGTCCCTACGAGCAGTACTTC. The encoded protein is CASSQLAGGPYEQYF.

V usage is TRBV30 and J usage is TRBJ2-7, with a possible D match to TRBD2 (6 bases). This CDR3 comprises 15 residues. CDR1 and CDR2 (germline): GTSNPN, SVGIG (reference sequence). Trimming pared 1 base from V and 3 bases from J, leaving 16 bases between. DNA of the CDR3: TGTGCCTGGAGTGGGCACGGCGGGGCCCGCTACGAGCAGTACTTC. Translated: CAWSGHGGARYEQYF.

The J gene is TRBJ1-1, the V gene TRBV5-1; TRBD1 might be the D (5 bases). CDR1 and CDR2 (germline): SGHRS, YFSETQ. Trimming pared 1 base from V and 6 bases from J, leaving 10 bases between. This CDR3 contains 13 residues. The DNA of the CDR3 is TGCGCCAGCAGCTTGCAGGGTTACTCTGAAGCTTTCTTT. It codes for CASSLQGYSEAFF.

The chain couples TRBV23-1 to TRBJ1-5; D call uncertain. TRBV23-1 is an ORF, and what it does is uncertain. The CDR3 has 15 amino acids. Trimming took off 1 base at V and 7 bases at J, with 14 bases between the two ends. CDR3 in DNA: TGCGCCAGCAGTCAATGCACAGTTCCCCGGCAGCCCCAGCATTTT. Translated, it gives CASSQCTVPRQPQHF.

A single count supports this clone. This chain uses TRBV30 with TRBJ1-3, with D maybe TRBD1 (5 bases). The V end lost 2 bases, the J end lost 2 bases, and 16 bases lay between the germline ends. The germline gives CDR1 GTSNPN, CDR2 SVGIG (reference sequence). This CDR3 has 16 residues. The CDR3 reads CAWSYRVGVTGNTIYF. In nucleotides, the CDR3 is TGTGCCTGGAGTTATCGGGTAGGGGTCACTGGAAACACCATATATTTT.

The J gene is TRBJ1-6, the V gene TRBV12-5, with 9 bases aligning to TRBD1. This CDR3 comprises 15 residues. Losses at the gene ends were 5 bases for V and 9 bases for J; bases not matched to a gene: 8. Germline-derived CDR1 and CDR2 are LGHNT and FRNRAP. CDR3 sequence (DNA): TGTGCTAGTGGTCGTTCCGGGACAGGGATTTCACCCCTCCACTTT. Its translation: CASGRSGTGISPLHF.

The gene calls are TRBV9 and TRBJ2-2; 13 positions match TRBD2. J lost 8 bases, V lost 4 bases, and 14 bases had no gene match. In germline, CDR1 is SGDLS, CDR2 YYNGEE. This CDR3 has 18 residues. The CDR3 is CASSHNRLAGGMAGELFF. The CDR3 DNA sequence: TGTGCCAGCAGCCACAACCGACTAGCGGGGGGCATGGCGGGGGAGCTGTTTTTT.

This rearrangement joins TRBV5-1 to TRBJ2-7; 13 bases fit TRBD2. Per the germline V gene, CDR1 is SGHRS and CDR2 is YFSETQ. Trimming cost V 0 bases and J 4 bases; bases outside gene matches: 4. This CDR3 is 16 amino acids long. Here the CDR3 reads CASSLGGTSGAYEQYF. CDR3 bases: TGCGCCAGCAGCTTGGGGGGGACTAGCGGGGCTTACGAGCAGTACTTC.

The chain recombines TRBV21-1 with TRBJ2-7; the table names TRBD2, a call not compared with the DNA. TRBV21-1 is a listed pseudogene. The CDR3 is made up of 10 amino acids. The CDR3: CASPSYEQYF. The CDR3, as DNA: TGTGCCAGCCCGAGCTACGAGCAGTACTTC.

CDR3 loop: CASSPDTGANVLTF. CDR3 DNA sequence: TGTGCCAGCAGCCCGGACACAGGGGCCAACGTCCTGACTTTC. This rearrangement joins TRBV3-1 (or the pseudogene TRBV3-2) to TRBJ2-6; a weak D match, TRBD1 (5 bases). Germline values: CDR1 LGHDT, CDR2 YNNKEL (reference sequence). The V gene lost 4 bases and the J gene lost 4 bases, with 8 bases spanning the gap. CDR3 length equals 14 residues.

This clone appeared many times. This sequence joins TRBV12-5 and TRBJ1-3, with D unclear. Germline CDR1 reads LGHNT; CDR2 reads FRNRAP. V dropped 3 bases and J dropped 0 bases, with 3 bases sitting between them. This CDR3 spans 13 amino acids. The CDR3: CASGFSSGNTIYF. The DNA for the CDR3 is TGTGCTAGTGGTTTTAGCTCTGGAAACACCATATATTTT. Full variable domain (remainder filled in from reference TRBV12-5 and TRBJ1-3): DARVTQTPRHKVTEMGQEVTMRCQPILGHNTVFWYRQTMMQGLELLAYFRNRAPLDDSGMPKDRFSAEMPDATLATLKIQPSEPRDSAVYFCASGFSSGNTIYFGEGSWLTVV.

V usage is TRBV7-9 and J usage is TRBJ1-2, with D possibly being TRBD1 (5 bases). Per the germline V gene, CDR1 is SEHNR and CDR2 is FQNEAQ (reference sequence). The CDR3 spans 16 residues. Trimming removed 0 bases at V and 2 bases at J, with 13 bases between. CDR3 residues: CASSLADLRGNYGYTF. CDR3 nucleotides: TGTGCCAGCAGCTTAGCGGATTTACGGGGGAACTATGGCTACACCTTC.

In nucleotides, the CDR3 is TGTGCCAGCAGCTTCCTATTAGCGGGGGGGCCGAAAGAGACCCAGTACTTC. This translates into CASSFLLAGGPKETQYF. The chain employs TRBV5-6 and TRBJ2-5, with TRBD2 matching over 11 bases. The CDR3 is 17 amino acids. Trimming at V came to 2 bases and at J to 3 bases, leaving 9 bases not matched to a gene. Germline CDR1 reads SGHDT; CDR2 reads YYEEEE.

J is TRBJ2-7 and V is TRBV2, with a possible D match to TRBD1 (5 bases). The CDR3 loop spans 11 amino acids. CDR1 and CDR2 (germline): SNHLY, FYNNEI. V shed 8 bases and J shed 3 bases, with 8 bases lying between them. CDR3 bases: TGTGCCAGCGGCAGGGACTACGAGCAGTACTTC. It encodes CASGRDYEQYF.

This clone was detected only once. The CDR3 region has the DNA TGTGCCAGCAGCGGGACGGGGGGAAATTCACCCCTCCACTTT. Its translation is CASSGTGGNSPLHF. The genes are TRBV3-1 (or the pseudogene TRBV3-2) and TRBJ1-6, with a tentative D call TRBD1 (5 bases). Germline V gene lookup returns CDR1 LGHDT and CDR2 YNNKEL (reference sequence). V was clipped by 5 bases and J by 7 bases, with 12 bases between them. The CDR3 loop spans 14 amino acids.

This clone was observed a few times. CDR3 residues: CASSLSPLLASPGANVLTF. The CDR3 DNA reads as TGTGCCAGCAGTTTATCCCCGCTCCTGGCTAGCCCTGGGGCCAACGTCCTGACTTTC. The chain combines TRBV27 with TRBJ2-6; possible D gene TRBD2, 5 bases. CDR1 and CDR2 from the germline V gene are MNHEY and SMNVEV (reference sequence). Trimming pared 0 bases from V and 2 bases from J, leaving 17 bases between. The CDR3 contains 19 residues.

J is TRBJ1-2 and V is TRBV9; TRBD1 is a possible D gene (6 bases). V lost 3 bases and J lost 4, with 10 bases in between. The CDR3 sequence is 13 residues long. CDR1 SGDLS and CDR2 YYNGEE come from the germline V gene. CDR3 sequence: CASSGTVSYGYTF. CDR3 DNA sequence: TGTGCCAGCAGCGGGACAGTTTCCTATGGCTACACCTTC. The full variable domain, completed using reference TRBV9 and TRBJ1-2, is DSGVTQTPKHLITATGQRVTLRCSPRSGDLSVYWYQQSLDQGLQFLIQYYNGEERAKGNILERFSAQQFPDLHSELNLSSLELGDSALYFCASSGTVSYGYTFGSGTRLTVV.

The chain combines TRBV15 with TRBJ2-7; D may be TRBD1 (5 bases). Trimming took 0 bases from V and 3 from J, leaving 12 bases between them. This CDR3 has 15 residues. The germline V gene encodes CDR1 LNHNV and CDR2 YYDKDF (reference sequence). CDR3 nucleotide sequence: TGTGCCACCAGCAGAGAAACTCAGGGTGGCTACGAGCAGTACTTC. It encodes CATSRETQGGYEQYF.